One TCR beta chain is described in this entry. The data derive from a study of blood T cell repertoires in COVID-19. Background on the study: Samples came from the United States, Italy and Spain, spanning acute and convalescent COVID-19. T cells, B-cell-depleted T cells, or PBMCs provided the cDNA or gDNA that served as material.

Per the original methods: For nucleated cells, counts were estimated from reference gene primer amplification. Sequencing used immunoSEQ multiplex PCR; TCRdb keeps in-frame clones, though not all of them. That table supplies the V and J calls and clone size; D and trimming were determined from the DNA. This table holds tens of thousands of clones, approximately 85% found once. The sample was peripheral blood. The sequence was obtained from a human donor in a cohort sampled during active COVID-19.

The CDR3 spells CASSHRGTVPTEAFF. In DNA form, the CDR3 reads TGTGCCAGCAGCCACCGGGGGACAGTACCTACTGAAGCTTTCTTT. The V gene is TRBV7-2, the J gene TRBJ1-1, with 7 nucleotides matching TRBD1. CDR1 SGHTA and CDR2 FQGNSA come from the germline V gene. J was trimmed by 5 bases and V by 5 bases; bases with no gene match: 11. The length of the CDR3 is 15 residues. Using reference TRBV7-2 and TRBJ1-1 for the parts outside the CDR3, the full variable domain is GAGVSQSPSNKVTEKGKDVELRCDPISGHTALYWYRQSLGQGLEFLIYFQGNSAPDKSGLPSDRFSAERTGGSVSTLTIQRTQQEDSAVYLCASSHRGTVPTEAFFGQGTRLTVV.